Shown below are 23 T cell receptor beta chains from a single sample sequenced in a study of cytomegalovirus exposure and HLA in healthy donors. Primers: 60 Vbeta forward and 13 Jbeta reverse. Method: immunoSEQ multiplex PCR; TCRdb's copy keeps in-frame clones and lacks some. The sample includes 150,000 to 170,000 clones, roughly 83% of them seen just once. The sample consisted of PBMCs. The receptors derive from a man in his thirties or forties in good health and CMV-seropositive.

The chain links TRBV30 to TRBJ1-1; no reliable D call. This CDR3 comprises 12 residues. The germline V gene encodes CDR1 GTSNPN and CDR2 SVGIG (reference sequence). V was cut by 4 bases and J by 14 bases, with 20 bases left in between. The CDR3 spells CAWMGFGVAVFF. CDR3 bases: TGTGCCTGGATGGGGTTCGGGGTCGCCGTCTTCTTT.

The J gene is TRBJ1-1, the V gene TRBV11-2; D not certain. Germline assignment: CDR1 SGHAT and CDR2 FQNNGV. This CDR3 has 14 amino acids. V was cut by 5 bases and J by 4 bases, with 14 bases left in between. CDR3 coding DNA: TGTGCCAGCAGCCCCTCGGCCCGAGGCACTGAAGCTTTCTTT. Residues: CASSPSARGTEAFF. The full variable domain, rest sourced from reference TRBV11-2 and TRBJ1-1, is EAGVAQSPRYKIIEKRQSVAFWCNPISGHATLYWYQQILGQGPKLLIQFQNNGVVDDSQLPKDRFSAERLKGVDSTLKIQPAKLEDSAVYLCASSPSARGTEAFFGQGTRLTVV.

This clone was counted only a few times. The V and J genes are TRBV28 and TRBJ1-5; TRBD1 aligns across 9 bases. The germline CDR1 and CDR2 sequences are MDHEN and SYDVKM. The CDR3 extends over 15 amino acids. J was trimmed by 4 bases and V by 6 bases; bases with no gene match: 7. CDR3 bases: TGTGCCAGCAGACAGGGGGCGCGGGGAAATCAGCCCCAGCATTTT. Protein: CASRQGARGNQPQHF.

This clone was found a few times. V is TRBV5-6 and J is TRBJ1-6, with TRBD1 matching over 8 bases. Unmatched junction bases numbered 12, after V lost 4 bases and J lost 9 bases. The CDR3 is 16 amino acids. Germline CDR1 SGHDT, CDR2 YYEEEE. The CDR3: CASSPGQGHRSSPLHF. In DNA form, the CDR3 reads TGTGCCAGCAGCCCTGGACAGGGCCACCGAAGTTCACCCCTCCACTTT.

In this sample, this clone turned up a few times. This chain links TRBV29-1 with TRBJ1-1; 7 nucleotides align to TRBD1. The CDR3 extends over 14 amino acids. Germline CDR1 and CDR2: SQVTM and ANQGSEA. V lost 7 bases and J lost 1; bases outside the gene matches: 9. The CDR3, as DNA: TGCAGCGGGGGACAGATCAGCTCGAACACTGAAGCTTTCTTT. The encoded protein is CSGGQISSNTEAFF.

This clone was seen a single time. This chain connects TRBV27 to TRBJ1-5, with 7 bases aligning to TRBD1. V was clipped by 4 bases and J by 5 bases; unmatched bases: 2. From germline, CDR1 is MNHEY and CDR2 SMNVEV (reference sequence). CDR3 length: 13 amino acids. CDR3 DNA: TGTGCCAGCAGTTGGGACAGTTATCAGCCCCAGCATTTT. Translated: CASSWDSYQPQHF.

As to this clone: The junction does not match germline at one end; this may be a read error. J is TRBJ1-1 and V is TRBV28; D is uncertain. Looked up from germline, CDR1 is MDHEN and CDR2 is SYDVKM. The CDR3 is 14 residues long. CDR3 DNA sequence: TGTGCCAGCAGCCCAGAGGCGGGAAACACTGGAGCTTTCTTT. It is translated as CASSPEAGNTGAFF.

The rearrangement joins TRBV4-1 to TRBJ1-2; D is uncertain. The CDR3 is 13 amino acids. The germline V gene encodes CDR1 MGHRA and CDR2 YSYEKL. V was cut by 4 bases and J by 4 bases, with 10 bases left in between. CDR3 residues: CASSRDIGYGYTF. The CDR3 nucleotides are TGCGCCAGCAGCCGTGACATCGGCTATGGCTACACCTTC.

The chain uses TRBV7-2 and TRBJ2-7; TRBD1 agrees at 10 bases. The J segment lost 2 bases and the V segment lost 5 bases, leaving 3 bases of the junction unmatched. Germline CDR1 SGHTA, CDR2 FQGNSA. The CDR3 spans 14 residues. CDR3 in DNA: TGTGCCAGCAGCGTGGGACAGGGGCCCTACGAGCAGTACTTC. Its protein product is CASSVGQGPYEQYF.

The J gene is TRBJ1-2, the V gene TRBV15; TRBD1 matches 10 bases. The germline gives CDR1 LNHNV, CDR2 YYDKDF (reference sequence). Unmatched junction bases numbered 5, after V lost 0 bases and J lost 7 bases. The CDR3 is 15 amino acids. The CDR3 sequence is CATSREGDRGGGYTF. The CDR3 DNA follows: TGTGCCACCAGCAGAGAGGGGGACAGGGGCGGTGGCTACACCTTC.

The rearrangement joins TRBV29-1 to TRBJ1-5, with a possible D match to TRBD1 (5 bases). This CDR3 has 15 residues. The V gene lost 6 bases and the J gene lost 1 base, with 16 bases spanning the gap. Looked up from germline, CDR1 is SQVTM and CDR2 is ANQGSEA. The CDR3 nucleotides read TGCAGCGTGGCCCTAGGGGCTGTAAGCAATCAGCCCCAGCATTTT. Its protein product is CSVALGAVSNQPQHF. The full variable domain, with the rest looked up from reference TRBV29-1 and TRBJ1-5, is SAVISQKPSRDICQRGTSLTIQCQVDSQVTMMFWYRQQPGQSLTLIATANQGSEATYESGFVIDKFPISRPNLTFSTLTVSNMSPEDSSIYLCSVALGAVSNQPQHFGDGTRLSIL.

The chain recombines TRBV7-6 with TRBJ2-3; 8 bases line up with TRBD2. Germline CDR1 reads SGHVS; CDR2 reads FNYEAQ. The V segment lost 4 bases and the J segment 0 bases; nucleotides outside the gene matches: 6. The length of the CDR3 is 16 residues. As DNA, the CDR3 is TGTGCCAGCAGCTCGCGTAGCGGGATTAGCACAGATACGCAGTATTTT. Amino acid sequence: CASSSRSGISTDTQYF.

This rearrangement joins TRBV7-2 to TRBJ2-5, with 7 bases matching TRBD2. V lost 4 bases, J lost 1 base, and 0 bases stayed unmatched. This CDR3 has 13 amino acids. Germline V gene sequence: CDR1 SGHTA, CDR2 FQGNSA. The CDR3 bases are TGTGCCAGCAGCTCTAGCGGCCAAGAGACCCAGTACTTC. It specifies CASSSSGQETQYF.

V usage is TRBV5-8 and J usage is TRBJ1-2; D is ambiguous. The V and J ends lost 4 bases and 8 bases respectively, with 12 bases between them. There are 12 residues in the CDR3. CDR1 is SGHTS, CDR2 YDEGEE, per germline. CDR3 sequence: CASSRGSRGYTF. The CDR3 DNA is TGTGCCAGCAGCCGGGGAAGTCGGGGCTACACCTTC.

V is TRBV6-1 and J is TRBJ1-2; D is undetermined. Germline V lookup: CDR1 MNHNS, CDR2 SASEGT. The V and J ends lost 4 bases and 0 bases respectively, with 6 bases between them. This CDR3 is built from 13 residues. The CDR3 reads CASSALPNYGYTF. The CDR3 nucleotides read TGTGCCAGCAGTGCTCTTCCTAACTATGGCTACACCTTC.

This clone appeared a single time. One end of the junction fails to match germline, which may point to a read error. This chain links TRBV5-1 with TRBJ2-3, with TRBD2 identical over 13 bases. The CDR3 sequence is 17 residues long. Germline values: CDR1 SGHRS, CDR2 YFSETQ. The CDR3 bases are TGCGCCAGCAGCTCCCGACTAGCGGGGGGCCGCACGGATACGCAGTATTTT. Residues: CASSSRLAGGRTDTQYF.

This clone was detected only once. The chain has TRBV6-5 and TRBJ1-4; 7 nucleotides match TRBD1. CDR3 size: 15 residues. The germline V gene has CDR1 MNHEY and CDR2 SVGAGI. Trimming cost V 0 bases and J 8 bases; bases outside gene matches: 6. CDR3 region: CASSYSSQGGEKLFF. The CDR3 nucleotides read TGTGCCAGCAGTTACTCGAGCCAGGGGGGAGAAAAACTGTTTTTT.

The chain has TRBV9 and TRBJ1-1, with 7 bases identical to TRBD1. Germline V CDR1 and CDR2: SGDLS, YYNGEE. The CDR3 has 15 amino acids. Trimming cost V 4 bases and J 5 bases; bases outside gene matches: 11. CDR3 nucleotides: TGTGCCAGCAGCCCAGAGACAGGGCCAGGGACTGAAGCTTTCTTT. It yields the protein CASSPETGPGTEAFF.

The rearrangement joins TRBV6-6 to TRBJ2-3; tentatively, D is TRBD1 (5 bases). This CDR3 comprises 12 residues. With 11 bases removed from V and 2 bases from J, the gap between germline ends came to 11 bases. In germline, CDR1 is MNHNY, CDR2 SVGAGI (reference sequence). This chain's CDR3 is CAGRGVTDTQYF. The DNA for the CDR3 is TGTGCCGGTAGGGGCGTCACAGATACGCAGTATTTT.

This chain joins TRBV7-8 and TRBJ1-2, with a weak D call TRBD1 (5 bases). Looked up from germline, CDR1 is SGHVS and CDR2 is FQNEAQ. Deletions cut 0 bases from V and 4 bases from J, with 12 bases between. This CDR3 spans 15 amino acids. In DNA form, the CDR3 reads TGTGCCAGCAGCTTAGCAGGGGTGAAAAGCTATGGCTACACCTTC. Translation: CASSLAGVKSYGYTF.

The chain carries TRBV5-4 and TRBJ2-5; TRBD1 matches 8 bases. CDR3 size: 15 residues. With 4 bases clipped from V and 1 base from J, the junction kept 6 bases outside the gene matches. Germline loops: CDR1 SGHNT, CDR2 YYREEE (reference sequence). The CDR3 sequence: CASSQGADFQETQYF. CDR3 bases: TGTGCCAGCAGCCAGGGGGCGGATTTCCAAGAGACCCAGTACTTC.

V gene TRBV5-4 combines with J gene TRBJ2-3; possible D gene TRBD2, 6 bases. Germline CDR1 SGHNT, CDR2 YYREEE (reference sequence). Trimming shortened V by 5 bases and J by 0 bases, and 10 bases separated the two germline ends. This CDR3 contains 14 residues. The CDR3 spells CASRGTSSTDTQYF. CDR3 bases: TGTGCCAGCAGGGGGACTTCTAGCACAGATACGCAGTATTTT.

The rearrangement uses TRBV10-3 and TRBJ2-2, with TRBD2 matching over 9 bases. Trimming took 7 bases from V and 1 from J; bases not matched to a gene: 7. Looked up from germline, CDR1 is ENHRY and CDR2 is SYGVKD. This CDR3 contains 16 residues. CDR3 sequence reads: CAIKDSGRGNTGELFF. CDR3 in DNA: TGTGCCATCAAAGATAGCGGGAGAGGGAACACCGGGGAGCTGTTTTTT.